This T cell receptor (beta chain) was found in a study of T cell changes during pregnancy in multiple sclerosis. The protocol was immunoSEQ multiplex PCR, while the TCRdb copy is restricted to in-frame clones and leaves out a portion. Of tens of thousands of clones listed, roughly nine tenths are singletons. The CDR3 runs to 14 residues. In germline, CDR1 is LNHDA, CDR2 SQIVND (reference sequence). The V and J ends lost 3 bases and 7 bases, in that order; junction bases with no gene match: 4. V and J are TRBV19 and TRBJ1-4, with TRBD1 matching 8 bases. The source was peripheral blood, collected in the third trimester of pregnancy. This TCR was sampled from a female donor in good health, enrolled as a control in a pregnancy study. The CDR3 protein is CASSIQGAGEKLFF. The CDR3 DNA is TGTGCCAGTAGTATCCAGGGGGCGGGTGAAAAACTGTTTTTT.